This TCR beta chain was captured in a study of CD8 T cells in Susac syndrome. CD8+ and CD4+ T cells taken from blood had their TCR beta sequenced. It was with random hexamers that roughly 0.5 to 1 ug RNA was reverse transcribed. immunoSEQ multiplex PCR amplified TCR beta CDR3 across 54 Vbeta, 13 Jbeta. TCRdb re-analysed the immunoSEQ multiplex PCR reads in MiXCR, keeping a single row per CDR3 protein. The data show about 300,000 distinct CDR3 sequences, around nine tenths seen once. V lost 2 bases and J lost 8, with 10 bases in between. Germline V gene lookup returns CDR1 LNHDA and CDR2 SQIVND (reference sequence). The length of the CDR3 is 14 residues.

The sample comprised CD8+ T cells from PBMCs. The chain combines TRBV19 with TRBJ1-6; perhaps TRBD1 as D (6 bases). The sequence came from a human donor with multiple sclerosis. DNA of the CDR3: TGTGCCAGTAGTATACAGGGGTCATATTCACCCCTCCACTTT. Translating gives CASSIQGSYSPLHF.